These 7 T cell receptor beta chains were all obtained from the same sample, sequenced in a study of blood T cell repertoires in COVID-19. This table comes from immunoSEQ multiplex PCR, and its TCRdb copy is limited to in-frame clones, with some not included. The table shows 150,000 to 200,000 clones, with about 85% occurring only once. Source material: peripheral blood. Receptors originate from a human donor with acute or convalescent COVID-19. The donor label of this sample is uncertain.

As to this clone: The limits of the CDR3 on the DNA are not certain, so only TCRdb's listed CDR3 is given. This chain connects TRBV21-1 to TRBJ2-7; the table gives TRBD1 as D, unverified against the DNA. TRBV21-1 is annotated as a pseudogene. 18 amino acids form the CDR3, both terminal residues included. The CDR3 here is CASNPAPWGTGSSYEQYF.

This sequence joins TRBV7-2 and TRBJ2-3; 8 nucleotides align to TRBD2. The germline gives CDR1 SGHTA, CDR2 FQGNSA. This CDR3 is 14 amino acids long. The trim removed 4 bases at V and 4 bases at J, leaving 4 bases unmatched. The CDR3 protein is CASSSGRVADTQYF. Here the CDR3 DNA reads TGTGCCAGCAGCTCCGGGAGGGTAGCAGATACGCAGTATTTT.

This rearrangement joins TRBV2 to TRBJ2-7; the D gene is possibly TRBD2 (5 bases). Trimming cost V 6 bases and J 0 bases, with 15 bases left between them. The germline V gene encodes CDR1 SNHLY and CDR2 FYNNEI. This CDR3 has 15 amino acids. As DNA, the CDR3 is TGTGCCAGCAGGGACGGGGTTCCCCCCTCCTACGAGCAGTACTTC. Amino acid sequence: CASRDGVPPSYEQYF. Full variable domain (remainder filled in from reference TRBV2 and TRBJ2-7): EPEVTQTPSHQVTQMGQEVILRCVPISNHLYFYWYRQILGQKVEFLVSFYNNEISEKSEIFDDQFSVERPDGSNFTLKIRSTKLEDSAMYFCASRDGVPPSYEQYFGPGTRLTVT.

This clone was observed a few times. This sequence joins TRBV10-3 and TRBJ1-4, with D possibly TRBD1 on 5 matching bases. The CDR3 sequence is 13 residues long. V lost 8 bases and J lost 4, with 11 bases in between. Germline V gives CDR1 ENHRY, CDR2 SYGVKD. The CDR3 here is CAIGGGDNEKLFF. CDR3 DNA sequence: TGTGCCATCGGGGGAGGGGATAATGAAAAACTGTTTTTT.

The V and J genes are TRBV11-2 and TRBJ1-6; 8 bases agree with TRBD1. Per germline, CDR1 SGHAT and CDR2 FQNNGV. CDR3 length: 15 residues. After removal of 1 base from V and 7 bases from J, the junction contained 3 bases not matched to a gene. CDR3 residues: CASSLVQGANSPLHF. CDR3 sequence (DNA): TGTGCCAGCAGCTTAGTCCAGGGGGCAAATTCACCCCTCCACTTT. The whole variable domain, filled in from reference TRBV11-2 and TRBJ1-6, reads EAGVAQSPRYKIIEKRQSVAFWCNPISGHATLYWYQQILGQGPKLLIQFQNNGVVDDSQLPKDRFSAERLKGVDSTLKIQPAKLEDSAVYLCASSLVQGANSPLHFGNGTRLTVT.

V and J are TRBV7-9 and TRBJ1-1; a weak D match, TRBD1 (5 bases). Trimming left V 0 bases short and J 5 bases short, with 16 bases between. There are 16 residues in the CDR3. Germline CDR1 and CDR2: SEHNR and FQNEAQ (reference sequence). Written as DNA, the CDR3 is TGTGCCAGCAGCTTAGCGATATCGGGGGGTAGGACTGAAGCTTTCTTT. Residues: CASSLAISGGRTEAFF.

The CDR3 bases are TGTGCCAGCAGCCAGACAAGGGGGCCTGGAAACACCATATATTTT. Its translation: CASSQTRGPGNTIYF. This chain joins TRBV3-1 (or the pseudogene TRBV3-2) and TRBJ1-3; 7 nucleotides match TRBD1. Germline CDR1 is LGHDT and CDR2 is YNNKEL (reference sequence). The CDR3 runs to 15 residues. V dropped 3 bases and J dropped 2; count of bases not matched to a gene: 4.